These 21 T cell receptor beta chains were sequenced from one sample in a study of blood T cell repertoires in COVID-19. TCRdb's copy holds only in-frame clones and misses some; the assay was immunoSEQ multiplex PCR. The table has about 99,000 clones, 85% to 90% seen once. The sequencing sample was made of peripheral blood. These receptors all come from a man in his fifties or sixties with acute or convalescent COVID-19.

The chain couples TRBV2 to TRBJ1-5, with 7 bases identical to TRBD1. The CDR3 spans 16 residues. Germline V CDR1 and CDR2: SNHLY, FYNNEI. Losses at the gene ends were 4 bases for V and 0 bases for J; bases not matched to a gene: 6. The DNA for the CDR3 is TGTGCCAGCAGTGGGACAGGCAGATATAGCAATCAGCCCCAGCATTTT. Translation: CASSGTGRYSNQPQHF.

The V call is TRBV2, the J call TRBJ2-1; 11 bases agree with TRBD2. The CDR3 runs 17 residues. Unmatched junction bases numbered 12, after V lost 3 bases and J lost 8 bases. The germline CDR1 and CDR2 sequences are SNHLY and FYNNEI. CDR3 loop: CASSEGVAGGPGDEQFF. CDR3 in DNA: TGTGCCAGCAGTGAGGGAGTAGCGGGAGGGCCGGGTGATGAGCAGTTCTTC.

This clone came up a few times. This chain links TRBV6-6 with TRBJ1-3, with D uncertain. The CDR3 spans 14 residues. The V end lost 8 bases, the J end lost 2 bases, and 13 bases lay between the germline ends. Germline-derived CDR1 and CDR2 are MNHNY and SVGAGI (reference sequence). In nucleotides, the CDR3 is TGTGCCAGCGAGTCTTCGGAGCCTGGAAACACCATATATTTT. Translating it yields CASESSEPGNTIYF.

The chain links TRBV6-5 to TRBJ1-2; D may be TRBD1 (6 bases). Germline V CDR1 and CDR2: MNHEY, SVGAGI. CDR3 length: 14 residues. Trimming took off 2 bases at V and 6 bases at J, with 13 bases between the two ends. The CDR3 DNA reads TGTGCCAGCAGTTACAATAGGGGGGGTAATGGCTACACCTTC. It is translated as CASSYNRGGNGYTF.

The V gene is TRBV30, the J gene TRBJ1-1; unclear D gene. The ends were cut back, 5 bases at V and 2 bases at J, with 12 bases in the middle. The CDR3 sequence is 13 residues long. CDR1 is GTSNPN and CDR2 is SVGIG in the germline V gene (reference sequence). The CDR3: CAWLGGLNTEAFF. The CDR3 nucleotides read TGTGCCTGGCTAGGTGGCCTAAACACTGAAGCTTTCTTT.

This chain connects TRBV12-1 to TRBJ2-1; the table's D call TRBD2 went unverified against the DNA. TRBV12-1 is described as a pseudogene. The CDR3 length is 15 residues. CDR3: CASSIVAGVGNEQFF. The CDR3 DNA reads TGTGCCAGCAGCATAGTAGCGGGAGTCGGGAATGAGCAGTTCTTC.

The rearrangement uses TRBV27 and TRBJ1-1; 7 bases fit TRBD1. CDR1 and CDR2 from the germline V gene are MNHEY and SMNVEV (reference sequence). V lost 8 bases, J lost 4 bases, and 10 bases stayed unmatched. The CDR3 contains 14 residues. In nucleotides, the CDR3 is TGTGCCAGCCAAAAGGGGGCCCTAGGCACTGAAGCTTTCTTT. This translates into CASQKGALGTEAFF.

This chain links TRBV28 with TRBJ2-5; 7 positions agree with TRBD2. The CDR3 has 14 residues. Trimming removed 8 bases from V and 5 bases from J; junction bases left unmatched: 11. Germline-derived CDR1 and CDR2 are MDHEN and SYDVKM. The CDR3 region is CASGDSGSRETQYF. CDR3 sequence (DNA): TGTGCCAGCGGGGATAGCGGGTCACGGGAGACCCAGTACTTC.

The J gene is TRBJ1-1, the V gene TRBV23-1; 9 positions match TRBD1. TRBV23-1 falls under the ORF class, with uncertain function. The length of the CDR3 is 13 residues. J lost 1 base, V lost 8 bases, and 2 bases had no gene match. The CDR3 spells CASLQGANTEAFF. Written as DNA, the CDR3 is TGCGCCAGCTTACAGGGGGCGAACACTGAAGCTTTCTTT.

This chain joins TRBV27 and TRBJ2-1; perhaps TRBD1 as D (6 bases). V was pared by 5 bases and J by 4 bases, with 15 bases between. The CDR3 consists of 15 residues. CDR1 MNHEY and CDR2 SMNVEV come from the germline V gene (reference sequence). CDR3 sequence: CASSPTGNPYNEQFF. The CDR3 DNA reads as TGTGCCAGCAGTCCGACAGGTAACCCATACAATGAGCAGTTCTTC.

The chain recombines TRBV5-1 with TRBJ1-2; the D gene is possibly TRBD1 (6 bases). Germline loops: CDR1 SGHRS, CDR2 YFSETQ. The CDR3 is 15 residues long. Trimming cost V 1 base and J 4 bases, with 14 bases left between them. CDR3 DNA: TGCGCCAGCAGCTTGTTTCCAGGGGAGGGCTATGGCTACACCTTC. Protein sequence: CASSLFPGEGYGYTF.

This chain connects TRBV2 to TRBJ2-3; D remains unclear. V shed 7 bases and J shed 3 bases, with 14 bases lying between them. The germline CDR1 and CDR2 sequences are SNHLY and FYNNEI. This CDR3 comprises 14 residues. In nucleotides, the CDR3 is TGTGCCAGCATCGGAGCCCGCCGGACAGATACGCAGTATTTT. It specifies CASIGARRTDTQYF.

This chain links TRBV11-3 with TRBJ1-1; D is uncertain. V was clipped by 4 bases and J by 0 bases, with 12 bases between them. The CDR3 contains 15 residues. CDR1 SGHNT and CDR2 YENEEA come from the germline V gene. CDR3 coding DNA: TGTGCCAGCAGCTGGAGGGCACTGATGAACACTGAAGCTTTCTTT. As protein: CASSWRALMNTEAFF. Complete variable domain (other parts from reference TRBV11-3 and TRBJ1-1): EAGVVQSPRYKIIEKKQPVAFWCNPISGHNTLYWYLQNLGQGPELLIRYENEEAVDDSQLPKDRFSAERLKGVDSTLKIQPAELGDSAVYLCASSWRALMNTEAFFGQGTRLTVV.

This chain links TRBV14 with TRBJ2-1; D not certain. Germline CDR1 and CDR2: SGHDN and FVKESK. The CDR3 extends over 13 amino acids. V lost 1 base and J 3 bases, leaving 4 bases between the germline ends. CDR3 residues: CASSQGSYNEQFF. The CDR3 DNA reads as TGTGCCAGCAGCCAAGGGAGCTACAATGAGCAGTTCTTC.

This chain links TRBV11-2 with TRBJ2-3; maybe TRBD1 (5 bases). The germline V and J ends were trimmed by 6 bases and 1 base, with 17 bases remaining between them. CDR1 is SGHAT and CDR2 is FQNNGV in the germline V gene. The CDR3 sequence is 16 residues long. Here the CDR3 DNA reads TGTGCCAGCAGTTCCACCCATCAAGGGGGCACAGATACGCAGTATTTT. This translates into CASSSTHQGGTDTQYF.

The gene calls are TRBV2 and TRBJ2-7, with 9 nucleotides matching TRBD1. The ends lost 3 bases at V and 5 bases at J; junction bases unmatched: 5. The CDR3 has 14 residues. Per the germline V gene, CDR1 is SNHLY and CDR2 is FYNNEI. The CDR3 protein is CASSDYRGLNEQYF. As DNA, the CDR3 is TGTGCCAGCAGTGACTACAGGGGGCTCAACGAGCAGTACTTC. Filled out from reference TRBV2 and TRBJ2-7, the complete variable domain reads EPEVTQTPSHQVTQMGQEVILRCVPISNHLYFYWYRQILGQKVEFLVSFYNNEISEKSEIFDDQFSVERPDGSNFTLKIRSTKLEDSAMYFCASSDYRGLNEQYFGPGTRLTVT.

V is TRBV5-4 and J is TRBJ2-1; maybe TRBD2 (5 bases). V was shortened by 1 base and J by 12 bases, with 14 bases between the two germline ends. The CDR3 loop spans 13 amino acids. Germline V gene data show CDR1 as SGHNT and CDR2 as YYREEE (reference sequence). CDR3 coding DNA: TGTGCCAGCAGCTTGTTTACTAGTAGAGGGCAGTTCTTC. This codes for CASSLFTSRGQFF.

Here the CDR3 DNA reads TGCGCCAGCAGCCTACAAAGCAATCAGCCCCAGCATTTT. Its protein is CASSLQSNQPQHF. The chain joins TRBV4-1 to TRBJ1-5; D not certain. V lost 4 bases and J 1 base, leaving 5 bases between the germline ends. Germline loops: CDR1 MGHRA, CDR2 YSYEKL. This CDR3 has 13 amino acids.

This sequence joins TRBV19 and TRBJ2-7, with 12 bases identical to TRBD2. V shed 5 bases, J shed 3 bases, and the junction held 5 bases outside the gene matches. The CDR3 contains 15 residues. CDR1 is LNHDA, CDR2 SQIVND, per germline (reference sequence). CDR3 DNA: TGTGCCAGTAGTCGACCGGGACTAGCGGGCTACGAGCAGTACTTC. Its protein product is CASSRPGLAGYEQYF. Based on the CDR3 plus reference TRBV19 and TRBJ2-7, the full variable domain is DGGITQSPKYLFRKEGQNVTLSCEQNLNHDAMYWYRQDPGQGLRLIYYSQIVNDFQKGDIAEGYSVSREKKESFPLTVTSAQKNPTAFYLCASSRPGLAGYEQYFGPGTRLTVT.

The DNA of the CDR3 is TGCGCCAGCAGCTATGGACAGCTTTACACTGAAGCTTTCTTT. As protein: CASSYGQLYTEAFF. The chain has TRBV5-1 and TRBJ1-1; D possibly corresponds to TRBD1 (6 bases). The CDR3 loop spans 14 amino acids. CDR1 and CDR2 (germline): SGHRS, YFSETQ. V lost 3 bases, J lost 3 bases, and 12 bases lay in between. Full variable domain (remainder filled in from reference TRBV5-1 and TRBJ1-1): KAGVTQTPRYLIKTRGQQVTLSCSPISGHRSVSWYQQTPGQGLQFLFEYFSETQRNKGNFPGRFSGRQFSNSRSEMNVSTLELGDSALYLCASSYGQLYTEAFFGQGTRLTVV.

The rearrangement uses TRBV5-1 and TRBJ2-3; D is possibly TRBD2 (6 bases). Trimming took 3 bases from V and 0 from J, leaving 11 bases between them. The germline V gene has CDR1 SGHRS and CDR2 YFSETQ. The CDR3 spans 15 residues. As DNA, the CDR3 is TGCGCCAGCAGCTCCGGTGGGGGGAGCACAGATACGCAGTATTTT. Its protein product is CASSSGGGSTDTQYF.